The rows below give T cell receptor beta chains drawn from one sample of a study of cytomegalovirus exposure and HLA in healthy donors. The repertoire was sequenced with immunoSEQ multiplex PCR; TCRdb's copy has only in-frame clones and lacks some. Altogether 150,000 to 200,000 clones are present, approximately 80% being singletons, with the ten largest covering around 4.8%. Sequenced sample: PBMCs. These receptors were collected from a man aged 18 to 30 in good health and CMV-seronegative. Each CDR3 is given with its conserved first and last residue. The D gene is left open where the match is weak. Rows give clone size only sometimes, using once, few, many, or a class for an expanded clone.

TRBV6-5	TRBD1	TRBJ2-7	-	CASSYGQGSYEQYF	TGTGCCAGCAGTTACGGACAGGGATCCTACGAGCAGTACTTC
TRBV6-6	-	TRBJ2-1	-	CASSHLLEVPFF	TGTGCCAGCAGTCATCTTTTAGAGGTTCCGTTCTTC
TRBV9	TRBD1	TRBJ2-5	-	CASSALWDRKETQYF	TGTGCCAGCAGCGCTCTTTGGGACAGAAAAGAGACCCAGTACTTC
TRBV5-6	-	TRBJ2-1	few	CASSILDEQFF	TGTGCCAGCAGCATCCTCGATGAGCAGTTCTTC
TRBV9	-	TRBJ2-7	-	CASSVAVGDYEQYF	TGTGCCAGCAGCGTCGCTGTGGGAGATTACGAGCAGTACTTC
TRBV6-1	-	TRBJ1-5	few	CASSGAGVGNQPQHF	TGTGCCAGCAGTGGCGCAGGGGTGGGCAATCAGCCCCAGCATTTT
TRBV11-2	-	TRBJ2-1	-	CASSTLLTYNEQFF	TGTGCCAGCAGCACCCTCCTCACATACAATGAGCAGTTCTTC
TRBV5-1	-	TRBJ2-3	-	CASSLGDLGTQSTDTQYF	TGCGCCAGCAGCTTGGGGGATTTGGGGACTCAATCCACAGATACGCAGTATTTT
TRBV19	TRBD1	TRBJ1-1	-	CASRMGQITEAFF	TGTGCCAGTAGGATGGGACAGATCACTGAAGCTTTCTTT
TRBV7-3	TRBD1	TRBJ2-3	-	CASSSGTGTDTQYF	TGTGCCAGCAGCTCAGGGACAGGCACAGATACGCAGTATTTT
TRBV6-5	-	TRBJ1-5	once	CASSLLTGIQPQHF	TGTGCCAGCAGTTTACTCACGGGGATCCAGCCCCAGCATTTT
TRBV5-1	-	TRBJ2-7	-	CASSLQPLRLYEQYF	TGCGCCAGCAGCTTGCAGCCACTGAGGTTGTACGAGCAGTACTTC
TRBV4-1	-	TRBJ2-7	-	CAGSQDQRTYEQYF	TGCGCCGGCAGCCAAGATCAGCGGACCTACGAGCAGTACTTC
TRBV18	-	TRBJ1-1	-	CASSLTGPADTEAFF	TGTGCCAGCTCACTCACGGGCCCAGCGGACACTGAAGCTTTCTTT
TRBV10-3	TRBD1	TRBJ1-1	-	CAISSGTGRMGTEAFF	TGTGCCATCAGCTCCGGGACAGGGAGAATGGGGACTGAAGCTTTCTTT
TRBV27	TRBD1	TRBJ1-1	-	CASSLLGGRAFF	TGTGCCAGCAGTTTATTAGGGGGCAGGGCTTTCTTT
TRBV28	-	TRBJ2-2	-	CASTPSGLGGELFF	TGTGCCAGCACCCCGTCCGGGTTGGGCGGGGAGCTGTTTTTT
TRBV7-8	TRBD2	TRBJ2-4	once	CASSSLGLLVGIQYF	TGTGCCAGCAGCTCCCTGGGACTACTTGTGGGCATTCAGTACTTC
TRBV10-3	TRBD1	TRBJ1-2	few	CAISWTGEDYGYTF	TGTGCCATCAGCTGGACAGGGGAGGACTATGGCTACACCTTC
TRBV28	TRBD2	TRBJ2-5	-	CASSISLAGDQETQYF	TGTGCCAGCAGTATCAGTCTAGCGGGAGACCAAGAGACCCAGTACTTC
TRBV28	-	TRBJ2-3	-	CASSLGGGYTDTQYF	TGTGCCAGCAGTTTAGGGGGAGGATACACAGATACGCAGTATTTT
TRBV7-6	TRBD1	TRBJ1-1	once	CASSLKSGQGTEAFF	TGTGCCAGCAGCTTAAAATCCGGACAGGGGACTGAAGCTTTCTTT
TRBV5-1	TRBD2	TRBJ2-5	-	CASSPVPLAGAETQYF	TGCGCCAGCAGCCCCGTCCCCCTAGCGGGGGCAGAGACCCAGTACTTC
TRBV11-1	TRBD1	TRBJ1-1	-	CASSSLPGQGVPEAFF	TGTGCCAGCAGCTCCCTTCCCGGACAGGGCGTACCTGAAGCTTTCTTT
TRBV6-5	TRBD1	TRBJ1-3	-	CASSPGTGPFTIYF	TGTGCCAGCAGTCCCGGGACAGGGCCATTCACCATATATTTT
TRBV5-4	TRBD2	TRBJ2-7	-	CASRREPGLAGGEYEQYF	TGTGCCAGCAGACGCGAGCCGGGACTAGCGGGGGGCGAGTACGAGCAGTACTTC
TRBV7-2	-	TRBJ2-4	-	CASSLGSSWDIQYF	TGTGCCAGCAGCTTAGGATCTAGCTGGGACATTCAGTACTTC
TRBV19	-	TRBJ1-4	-	CASGLRQPTNEKLFF	TGTGCCAGCGGGCTTAGACAGCCTACTAATGAAAAACTGTTTTTT
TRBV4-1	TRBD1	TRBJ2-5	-	CASSQDRGQQETQYF	TGCGCCAGCAGCCAAGACAGGGGGCAACAAGAGACCCAGTACTTC
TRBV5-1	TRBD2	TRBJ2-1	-	CASSLAPSGSGSYNEQFF	TGCGCCAGCAGCTTGGCCCCTAGCGGGAGTGGGTCCTACAATGAGCAGTTCTTC
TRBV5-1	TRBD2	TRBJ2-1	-	CASSWTSGANEQFF	TGCGCCAGCAGCTGGACTAGCGGGGCGAATGAGCAGTTCTTC
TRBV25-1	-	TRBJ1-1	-	CAFPSPPVGSTEAFF	TGTGCCTTCCCCTCACCCCCTGTGGGGAGCACTGAAGCTTTCTTT
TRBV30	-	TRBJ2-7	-	CAWSKAYEQYF	TGTGCCTGGAGTAAAGCCTACGAGCAGTACTTC
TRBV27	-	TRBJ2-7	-	CASSPGGGSEQYF	TGTGCCAGCAGTCCCGGTGGGGGGTCCGAGCAGTACTTC
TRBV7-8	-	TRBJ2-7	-	CASSLAPATVTYEQYF	TGTGCCAGCAGCTTAGCCCCCGCGACAGTGACCTACGAGCAGTACTTC
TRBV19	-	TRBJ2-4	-	CASSRAEAKNIQYF	TGTGCCAGTAGTAGGGCAGAAGCCAAAAACATTCAGTACTTC
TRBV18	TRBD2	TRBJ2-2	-	CASSQRRGSNTGELFF	TGTGCCAGCTCACAACGGCGGGGGTCGAACACCGGGGAGCTGTTTTTT
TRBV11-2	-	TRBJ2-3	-	CASSSGARSTDTQYF	TGTGCCAGCAGCTCAGGGGCTCGGAGCACAGATACGCAGTATTTT
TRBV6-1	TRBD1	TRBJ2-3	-	CASTDRGDTQYF	TGTGCCAGCACTGACAGGGGAGATACGCAGTATTTT
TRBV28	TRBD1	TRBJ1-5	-	CASSLRQGIAQHF	TGTGCCAGCAGTTTGAGACAGGGAATAGCCCAGCATTTT
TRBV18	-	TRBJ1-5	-	CASSPPLGAVTNQPQHF	TGTGCCAGCTCACCACCGCTGGGGGCGGTGACCAATCAGCCCCAGCATTTT
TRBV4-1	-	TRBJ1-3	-	CASSQGSALTKSGNTIYF	TGCGCCAGCAGCCAAGGGTCTGCATTGACAAAATCTGGAAACACCATATATTTT
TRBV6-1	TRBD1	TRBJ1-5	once	CASSVTWTGIKQPQHF	TGTGCCAGCAGTGTAACTTGGACAGGGATTAAGCAGCCCCAGCATTTT
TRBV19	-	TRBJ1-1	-	CASSEVQGRMNTEAFF	TGTGCCAGTAGTGAAGTCCAGGGGCGGATGAACACTGAAGCTTTCTTT
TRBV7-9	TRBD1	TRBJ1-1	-	CASSFRDRGSTEAFF	TGTGCCAGCAGCTTTCGCGACAGGGGAAGCACTGAAGCTTTCTTT
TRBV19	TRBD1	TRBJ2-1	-	CASSIAFGTGNEQFF	TGTGCCAGTAGTATAGCATTCGGGACAGGCAATGAGCAGTTCTTC
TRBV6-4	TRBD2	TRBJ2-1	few	CASSGSSGDYNEQFF	TGTGCCAGCAGCGGTTCTAGCGGAGACTACAATGAGCAGTTCTTC
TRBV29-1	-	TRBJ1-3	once	CSVVPVVGNTIYF	TGCAGCGTTGTGCCAGTTGTTGGAAACACCATATATTTT
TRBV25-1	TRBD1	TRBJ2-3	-	CASSEARGPAYF	TGTGCCAGCAGTGAGGCCAGGGGGCCAGCGTATTTT
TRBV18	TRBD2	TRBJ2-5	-	CASSPSLADQETQYF	TGTGCCAGCTCACCTAGTCTAGCGGACCAAGAGACCCAGTACTTC
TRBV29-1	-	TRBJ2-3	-	CSVGSLSRADTQYF	TGCAGCGTTGGCAGTTTAAGTCGGGCAGATACGCAGTATTTT
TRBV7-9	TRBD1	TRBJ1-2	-	CASSFGTGNGYTF	TGTGCCAGCAGCTTCGGGACAGGGAATGGCTACACCTTC
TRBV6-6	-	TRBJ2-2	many	CASSYFAGVGELFF	TGTGCCAGCAGTTACTTTGCAGGGGTCGGGGAGCTGTTTTTT
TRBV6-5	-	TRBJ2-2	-	CASSSKITGELFF	TGTGCCAGCAGTTCTAAGATCACCGGGGAGCTGTTTTTT
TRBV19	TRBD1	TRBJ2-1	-	CASSNTGVREQFF	TGTGCCAGTAGTAACACAGGGGTTCGGGAGCAGTTCTTC
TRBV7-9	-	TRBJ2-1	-	CASSLVGGTEQFF	TGTGCCAGCAGCTTAGTAGGGGGTACTGAGCAGTTCTTC